This T cell receptor (beta chain) was sequenced in a study of blood T cell repertoires in COVID-19 (dated by TCRdb to 2019 to 2021). A note on the overall study: Samples from collaborators originated in the United States, Italy and Spain and spanned both the acute and convalescent phases of COVID-19. The material from the prospective study consisted of cDNA or gDNA derived from T cells, B-cell-depleted T cells, or PBMCs. Deeply sampled blood TCRbeta repertoires from subjects exposed to, actively infected with, or recovered from COVID-19 were included in the dataset. The repertoires were released in a freely available public database intended as a resource for research on the immune response to SARS-CoV-2. The samples were drawn from the first 160 participants of the ongoing ImmuneRACE study and from 1,254 subjects provided by 6 global collaborators. Nearly every sample came with metadata listing a de-identified subject ID, COVID-19 status, age in years and sex. Where available, HLA class I and class II types were taken from metadata supplied by the sample provider and were not determined by assay-based typing.

The immunoSEQ Assay, a bias-controlled multiplex PCR, was used to amplify TCRbeta CDR3 regions from genomic DNA. The study's own analysis went as follows. The number of nucleated cells in each sample was estimated by amplification of reference gene primers within the assay. Sequence reads were collapsed and filtered to measure the absolute abundance of every unique TCRbeta CDR3 rearrangement. Productive Simpson clonality was computed per sample as the square root of Simpson's diversity index over productive rearrangements. The source is immuneACCESS, and TCRdb retained only in-frame sequences with V and J called. Part of the clones is not carried over; for the studies checked, unresolved V genes explain less than half of this, and the remainder is unexplained. That table supplies the V and J calls and clone size; D and trimming were determined from the DNA. Counted in this sample were around 200,000 clones; about 82% of them appeared once. Around 5% of the sample is held by the ten biggest clonotypes.

With regard to this clone: Its target antigen remains unknown. The sample holds no much larger clone one base away, and base qualities are not on file.

Enrolling through a virtual design, the prospective study's participants ranged in age from about 18 to 89 years and lived across roughly 24 United States geographic areas. In the prospective study, participants were assigned to cohorts based on the clinical history participants reported in a screening survey and a study questionnaire. In the prospective study, whole blood, serum and a nasopharyngeal or oropharyngeal swab were collected from each participant by mobile phlebotomists. Participants in the prospective study had the option to provide additional blood draws and questionnaires over an approximately 2-month period. Before DNA extraction, blood samples from the prospective study were shipped at room temperature or frozen. The V end gives up 5 bases and the J end 0 bases, leaving 7 bases in the junction not matched to a gene. Sequences MNHEY (CDR1) and SMNVEV (CDR2) are obtained from the germline V gene (reference sequence). Its CDR3 holds 18 amino acids, cysteine through phenylalanine. Only the CDR3 portion is preserved as DNA: 54 bases, with reading frame beginning at the first base.

Findings and caveats that apply to the study as a whole: The amount of clinical and demographic metadata varied by source and participant and was provided uncurated.

Sequencing was performed on PBMCs or T cells enriched from blood (not recorded which). The rearrangement joined TRBV27 to TRBJ2-1; TRBD2 matches 13 bases in the middle. This TCR was sampled from a middle-aged man with acute COVID-19. In nucleotide form, the sequence is TGTGCCAGCAGTCGGACTAGCGGGAGCTTTAGCTCCTACAATGAGCAGTTCTTC. This sequence encodes CASSRTSGSFSSYNEQFF.